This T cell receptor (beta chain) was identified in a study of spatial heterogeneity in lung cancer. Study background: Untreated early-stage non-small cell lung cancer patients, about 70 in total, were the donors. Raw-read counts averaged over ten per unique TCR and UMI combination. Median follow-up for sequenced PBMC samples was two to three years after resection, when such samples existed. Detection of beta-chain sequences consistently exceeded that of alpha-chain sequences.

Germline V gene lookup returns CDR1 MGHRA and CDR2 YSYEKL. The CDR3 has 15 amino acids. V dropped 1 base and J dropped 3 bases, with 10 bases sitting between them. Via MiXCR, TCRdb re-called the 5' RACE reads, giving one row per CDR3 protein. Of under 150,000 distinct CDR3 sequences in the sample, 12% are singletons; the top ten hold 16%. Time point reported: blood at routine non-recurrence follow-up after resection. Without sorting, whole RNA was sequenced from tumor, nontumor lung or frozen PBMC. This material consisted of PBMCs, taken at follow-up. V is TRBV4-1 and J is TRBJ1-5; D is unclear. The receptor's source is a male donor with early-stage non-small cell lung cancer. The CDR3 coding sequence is TGCGCCAGCAGCCAAGCCAGGAACAACAATCAGCCCCAGCATTTT. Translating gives CASSQARNNNQPQHF.